This T cell receptor beta chain was retrieved from a study of T cells in Graves' hyperthyroidism and ophthalmopathy (dated by TCRdb to about 2019). With respect to the entire study: To identify TCR V-J signatures that set the groups apart, the researchers used a discovery cohort of about a hundred patients, made up of 40 to 45 with Graves' ophthalmopathy and 55 to 65 with stable Graves' hyperthyroidism. The approximately 97 discovery patients were randomly divided into training and test sets at a 7:3 ratio. An independent validation cohort of under 20 hyperthyroidism patients and approximately 15 patients who later progressed to ophthalmopathy tested prospective prediction of ophthalmopathy. The study also compared thyroid tissue and blood T-cell repertoires from a handful of Graves' hyperthyroidism patients. After blood sampling, hyperthyroidism patients were treated with methimazole at a starting dose of 30 mg daily, and ophthalmopathy patients were treated with high-dose intravenous methylprednisolone. The paper describes TCR Vbeta CDR3 sequencing of 130 to 150 peripheral blood samples, made up of 43 ophthalmopathy patients, roughly 72 hyperthyroidism patients and 17 progressor patients. Study-wide conclusions, independent of this receptor: Blood samples also contained most of the expanded thyroid clonotypes (frequency above 0.001), which suggests that blood repertoires may reflect thyroid immune responses. No statistical method was used to set the sample size in advance, and investigators knew the group allocation. In validation, the model predicted progression to ophthalmopathy a median of roughly 6.1 months before onset, with around 70% sensitivity and roughly 77% specificity. A model built on a 13 V-J signature distinguished ophthalmopathy from stable hyperthyroidism, reaching 85% to 90% sensitivity and around 82% specificity in cross-validation and 80%/75% in testing.

The TCR beta CDR3 regions were amplified from RNA transcripts. For the first round of RT-PCR on the TCR CDR3, the HTBI primer set was used together with the Qiagen OneStep RT-PCR kit. A second multiplex PCR round built the libraries, followed by size selection and purification. Sequencing of the libraries was done on an Illumina HiSeq2000 using paired-end 100 bp reads. The authors' analysis ran thus. SOAPnuke was used to process the raw data, removing reads that contained adapters or uncalled bases, had a mean Phred below 15, or lacked an exact match to the constant primer or identifier. COPE v1.2.5 was used to merge high-quality paired reads, and clonotypes were defined as unique nucleotide sequences. MiTCR v1.1 was used to align the clonotypes against IMGT TRBV, TRBD and TRBJ reference segments. Analysis was restricted to V-J combinations with a frequency above 0.0001, which covered 98% to 99.2% of repertoires. A TCS score was defined as the ratio of F50 (clonal expansion) to E x V (chaos), with BLOSUM62-based TCRdist applied between CDR3 peptides within each V-J. Welch's t-statistics and random forest reduced 514 V-J features to 13, which were used in a naive Bayes classifier (R e1071). The similarity between thyroid and blood repertoires was quantified using the Morisita-Horn index. Using fastp at Q25 and MiXCR, TCRdb reprocessed the public reads and kept productive beta chains. Identical CDR3 protein sequences are pooled into one entry, listed with their most common genes and DNA. These V and J calls originate from TCRdb's pipeline instead of the authors' own analysis. Here the sample has 550,000 to 700,000 distinct CDR3 sequences; about 45% occur a single time. The ten largest clones represent over 15% of the sample.

In this sample, this clonotype turned up many times. There is no known antigen for this receptor. No quality values exist for individual bases; no much larger clone is one base distant. Patients with uncontrolled infections, other autoimmune diseases, pregnancy or lactation were excluded. Diagnoses were based on clinical symptoms, serum thyroxine and TRAb, thyroid ultrasound and orbital computed tomography. Total RNA was extracted using Trizol reagent, and RNA quality was assessed on an Agilent 2100 Bioanalyzer. Reading the germline V gene gives CDR1 SGHTS and CDR2 YDEGEE. V was cut back by 0 bases and J by 7 bases, leaving a gap of 10 bases between them. The CDR3 spans 13 residues, from the cysteine through the phenylalanine. The sequence is cut down to CDR3 DNA, 39 bases in frame from base 1.

The TCR originated in an adult woman with Graves' disease, either hyperthyroidism or ophthalmopathy (not recorded which). Recombination connected TRBV5-8 to TRBJ1-1; the D gene lacks a confident call. Material: peripheral blood or thyroid tissue (not recorded which). The sequenced DNA is TGTGCCAGCAGCTTGGACAGCCTCCGTGAAGCTTTCTTT. It codes for CASSLDSLREAFF. The reference TRBV5-8 and TRBJ1-1 proteins fill in what lies around the CDR3, so the full variable domain reads EAGVTQSPTHLIKTRGQQATLRCSPISGHTSVYWYQQALGLGLQFLLWYDEGEERNRGNFPPRFSGRQFPNYSSELNVNALELEDSALYLCASSLDSLREAFFGQGTRLTVV.